This T cell receptor beta chain was found in a study of patients with pleural tuberculosis. In this sample, this clonotype turned up many times. The V gene end was trimmed by 2 bases and the J gene end by 7 bases; junction bases not matched to a gene: 5. This CDR3 has 15 amino acids. In germline, CDR1 is MNHEY, CDR2 SVGEGT. TCRdb passed the reads through MiXCR, listing each CDR3 protein once. The repertoire holds around 50,000 distinct CDR3 sequences, with 5.5% to 8% as singletons. This TCR was recovered from a human donor with pleural tuberculosis. The V and J genes are TRBV6-2 or TRBV6-3 and TRBJ2-2, with 9 bases aligning to TRBD1. CDR3 nucleotide sequence: TGTGCCAGCAGTTACAGGACAGGGGACGGCGGGGAGCTGTTTTTT. This codes for CASSYRTGDGGELFF.